Listed below are T cell receptor beta chains from one sample, sequenced in a study of cytomegalovirus exposure and HLA in healthy donors. Produced via immunoSEQ multiplex PCR; TCRdb's table is partial and in-frame only. The data show 150,000 to 160,000 clones, 86% seen once. The material sequenced was PBMCs. The receptors here all came from a human donor in good health. CDR3s include the opening cysteine and the closing phenylalanine or tryptophan. Fields, in order: V gene, clone size, J gene, D gene, CDR3 DNA, CDR3 protein. D genes are given only for firm matches. Clone size is given for some rows only: seen once, a few or many times, or a class if the clone is expanded.

TRBV29-1	.	TRBJ1-1	.	TGCAGCCCCCAGGGGTTAATGAACACTGAAGCTTTCTTT	CSPQGLMNTEAFF
TRBV15	.	TRBJ1-4	.	TGTGCCACCAGCGAGGGAACTAATGAAAAACTGTTTTTT	CATSEGTNEKLFF
TRBV7-3	.	TRBJ2-3	TRBD1	TGTGCCAGCAGCTCGATTTTAGGGACAGGGGGCACGGGGACAGATACGCAGTATTTT	CASSSILGTGGTGTDTQYF
TRBV18	.	TRBJ2-7	.	TGTGCCAGCTCACAGGGGGTCTCCTACGAGCAGTACTTC	CASSQGVSYEQYF
TRBV29-1	.	TRBJ1-1	TRBD1	TGCAGCGTCAGGACAGGGAACACTGAAGCTTTCTTT	CSVRTGNTEAFF
TRBV5-1	once	TRBJ2-3	TRBD1	TGCGCCAGCAGCTTGGGGGGACAGGGGGTAAGCGCAGATACGCAGTATTTT	CASSLGGQGVSADTQYF
TRBV15	.	TRBJ1-6	TRBD1	TGTGCCACCAGCAGAGCCCGACAGGGGACGGATTCACCCCTCCACTTT	CATSRARQGTDSPLHF
TRBV18	.	TRBJ2-1	TRBD1	TGTGCCAGCTCACCGCCCTTAGGACAGGGTAGTGGGGATGAGCAGTTCTTC	CASSPPLGQGSGDEQFF
TRBV27	.	TRBJ2-3	.	TGTGCCAGCAGTCGGGCGTGGGGAGGTACGGATACGCAGTATTTT	CASSRAWGGTDTQYF
TRBV19	few	TRBJ1-4	.	TGTGCCAGTAGTATAGCAGGGAATAGTTGGAAACTGTTTTTT	CASSIAGNSWKLFF
TRBV7-9	.	TRBJ2-3	.	TGTGCCAGCAGCCTATCAGACTTCACCGTCAGCACAGATACGCAGTATTTT	CASSLSDFTVSTDTQYF
TRBV2	few	TRBJ1-5	.	TGTGCCAGCAGTGAACGACAGAGGAATCAGCCCCAGCATTTT	CASSERQRNQPQHF
TRBV7-6	.	TRBJ2-1	TRBD2	TGTGCCAGCAGCCCCCGGACTAGTGGGGATGAGCAGTTCTTC	CASSPRTSGDEQFF
TRBV14	.	TRBJ1-6	.	TGTGCCAGCAGCCATCCGGTCCGTGGTTCACCCCTCCACTTT	CASSHPVRGSPLHF
TRBV6-5	.	TRBJ1-2	.	TGTGCCAGCAGTTCACAGGGAAAGTTCCGTGGCTACACCTTC	CASSSQGKFRGYTF
TRBV6-5	.	TRBJ2-5	.	TGTGCCAGCTGGTCGGGGGTACTAGAGACCCAGTACTTC	CASWSGVLETQYF
TRBV5-1	.	TRBJ2-5	.	TGCGCCAGCAGCCCCGCCCAGGCATACCAAGAGACCCAGTACTTC	CASSPAQAYQETQYF
TRBV27	.	TRBJ1-1	.	TGTGCCAGCAGTTTGAAAAGTGACTTATTGGACACTGAAGCTTTCTTT	CASSLKSDLLDTEAFF
TRBV6-1	.	TRBJ2-2	.	TGTGCCGGCAGTGAAGATGCAGGGAACACCGGGGAGCTGTTTTTT	CAGSEDAGNTGELFF
TRBV5-1	.	TRBJ2-1	TRBD2	TGCGCCAGCAGCCTCTCGGGACTAGCTGAGCAGTTCTTC	CASSLSGLAEQFF
TRBV30	.	TRBJ1-1	TRBD1	TGTGCCTGGAGTCTACGCGCAGGGGGAAGGTCTGAAGCTTTCTTT	CAWSLRAGGRSEAFF
TRBV15	.	TRBJ1-5	.	TGTGCCACCACGGACAGAAATCAGCCCCAGCATTTT	CATTDRNQPQHF
TRBV6-4	.	TRBJ2-2	TRBD1	TGTGCCAGCAGTGAATTGGACAGGGGAGCAGCCGGGGAGCTGTTTTTT	CASSELDRGAAGELFF
TRBV2	.	TRBJ1-5	TRBD1	TGTGCCAGCACCGGTGGGACAGGGGGCAATCAGCCCCAGCATTTT	CASTGGTGGNQPQHF
TRBV2	.	TRBJ1-4	.	TGTGCCAGCAGTGAAGCGGGTGTGACTAGTGAAAAACTGTTTTTT	CASSEAGVTSEKLFF
TRBV7-2	.	TRBJ2-2	TRBD2	TGTGCCAGCAGTTTGAGATATTACGAGGGAGGGACCGGGGAGCTGTTTTTT	CASSLRYYEGGTGELFF
TRBV4-2	once	TRBJ1-2	.	TGTGCCAGCAGCCAAGAGACAGGAAATCTTAACTATGGCTACACCTTC	CASSQETGNLNYGYTF